This T cell receptor beta chain is drawn from a study of T cell responses to AZD1222 COVID-19 vaccine. As for the study in general: Second doses were pooled across both intervals (about 4 or about 12 weeks). Study observations and caveats: Spike-specific TCR repertoires showed rising breadth and depth after two AZD1222 doses.

Trimming pared 1 base from V and 0 bases from J, leaving 13 bases between. This CDR3 contains 18 residues. Germline V lookup: CDR1 PRHDT, CDR2 FYEKMQ (reference sequence). Measured with immunoSEQ multiplex PCR; TCRdb has only the in-frame clones, and not every one. The sample lists some 150,000 clones, around nine tenths occurring once. A word on this clone: The antigen is undetermined.

The chain carries TRBV13 and TRBJ1-6, with TRBD1 as a possible D gene (6 bases). The TCR was taken from an adult in good health. This material consisted of peripheral blood, taken on day 0 of AZD1222 vaccination. The DNA for the CDR3 is TGTGCCAGCAGCTTAGCGGAAGGGGGGAGCTCCTATAATTCACCCCTCCACTTT. Its translation is CASSLAEGGSSYNSPLHF.